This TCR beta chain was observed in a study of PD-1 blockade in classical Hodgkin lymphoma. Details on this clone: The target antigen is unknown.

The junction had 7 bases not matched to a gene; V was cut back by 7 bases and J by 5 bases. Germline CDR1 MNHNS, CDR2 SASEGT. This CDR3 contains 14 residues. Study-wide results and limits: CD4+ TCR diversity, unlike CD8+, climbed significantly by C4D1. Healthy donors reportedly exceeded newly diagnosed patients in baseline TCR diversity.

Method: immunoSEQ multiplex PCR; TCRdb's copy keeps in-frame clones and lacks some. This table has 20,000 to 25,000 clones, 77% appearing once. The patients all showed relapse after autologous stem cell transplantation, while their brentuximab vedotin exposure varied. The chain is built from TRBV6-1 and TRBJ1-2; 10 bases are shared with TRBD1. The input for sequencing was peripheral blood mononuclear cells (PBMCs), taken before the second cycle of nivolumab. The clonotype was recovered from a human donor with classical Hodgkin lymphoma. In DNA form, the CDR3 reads TGTGCCAGCATCCAGACAGGGGGCTGGTATGGCTACACCTTC. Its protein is CASIQTGGWYGYTF.